The next 12 T cell receptor beta chains were all read from a single sample in a study of T cell changes during pregnancy in multiple sclerosis (dated by TCRdb to between 2019 and 2020). To prepare the library, the immunoSEQ multiplex PCR assay was applied. In TCRdb, the immuneACCESS table is reduced to in-frame sequences with V and J assigned. These tables do not hold every clone; where another copy was compared, an unresolved V gene accounts for under half, and the others remain unexplained. This sample holds 75,000 to 90,000 clones; 85% to 95% were observed only once. In total, the top ten clones hold around 0.22% of the sample. The specimen comprised CD4+ T cells from peripheral blood mononuclear cells, sampled before pregnancy. These receptors all come from a female donor with multiple sclerosis, enrolled in a pregnancy study.

This chain uses TRBV19 with TRBJ1-5; D call uncertain. Trimming removed 5 bases at V and 6 bases at J, with 8 bases between. The CDR3 extends over 12 amino acids. Germline V CDR1 and CDR2: LNHDA, SQIVND (reference sequence). The CDR3: CASSARGQPQHF. CDR3 nucleotide sequence: TGTGCCAGTAGTGCCCGCGGTCAGCCCCAGCATTTT.

The V and J genes are TRBV5-4 and TRBJ1-2; D is undetermined. V lost 0 bases and J 8 bases, leaving 11 bases between the germline ends. The CDR3 is 13 residues long. Germline V lookup: CDR1 SGHNT, CDR2 YYREEE (reference sequence). The CDR3: CASSLGGSNGYTF. DNA of the CDR3: TGTGCCAGCAGCTTGGGAGGGTCCAACGGCTACACCTTC.

The gene calls are TRBV6-1 and TRBJ1-1; D not resolved. Germline lookup yields CDR1 MNHNS and CDR2 SASEGT. This CDR3 has 13 residues. Trimming removed 1 base at V and 1 base at J, with 4 bases between. The CDR3 sequence: CASSEGRNTEAFF. The CDR3 nucleotides are TGTGCCAGCAGTGAAGGTCGGAACACTGAAGCTTTCTTT.

V is TRBV5-1 and J is TRBJ1-4; TRBD1 aligns across 7 bases. Per the germline V gene, CDR1 is SGHRS and CDR2 is YFSETQ. The CDR3 totals 14 residues. Trimming cost V 3 bases and J 6 bases; bases outside gene matches: 5. This chain's CDR3 is CASSSGTVDEKLFF. CDR3 nucleotides: TGCGCCAGCAGCTCCGGGACAGTCGATGAAAAACTGTTTTTT.

This sequence joins TRBV5-4 and TRBJ2-5, with a tentative D call TRBD1 (6 bases). Germline V gene sequence: CDR1 SGHNT, CDR2 YYREEE (reference sequence). The CDR3 runs 13 residues. V shed 4 bases and J shed 5 bases, with 12 bases lying between them. CDR3 in amino acids: CASSEQGRETQYF. The CDR3 bases are TGTGCCAGCAGCGAACAGGGACGGGAGACCCAGTACTTC.

The rearrangement links TRBV27 to TRBJ2-7; 11 nucleotides agree with TRBD2. This CDR3 region has 17 residues. Trimming at V came to 3 bases and at J to 3 bases, leaving 10 bases not matched to a gene. The V gene's germline CDR1 is MNHEY and CDR2 SMNVEV (reference sequence). The CDR3: CASSFGTPGTSGYEQYF. The CDR3 region has the DNA TGTGCCAGCAGTTTCGGCACTCCCGGGACTAGCGGCTACGAGCAGTACTTC.

The J gene is TRBJ1-4, the V gene TRBV7-2; tentative D call: TRBD1 (6 bases). Germline lookup yields CDR1 SGHTA and CDR2 FQGNSA. V lost 5 bases and J lost 12, with 10 bases in between. The CDR3 sequence is 11 residues long. CDR3 nucleotide sequence: TGTGCCAGCAGCGAGCGGACAGAACTGTTTTTT. It translates to CASSERTELFF.

The chain is built from TRBV27 and TRBJ2-7; the match to TRBD2 covers 10 bases. The CDR3 contains 16 residues. Germline trimming cut 5 bases from V and 3 bases from J; bases unmatched to any gene: 10. The germline CDR1 and CDR2 sequences are MNHEY and SMNVEV (reference sequence). The CDR3 sequence is CASSPSSGSSFYEQYF. The CDR3 region has the DNA TGTGCCAGCAGTCCCTCTAGCGGGAGCTCTTTCTACGAGCAGTACTTC.

The chain recombines TRBV5-4 with TRBJ2-5; 13 positions match TRBD2. Trimming removed 4 bases from V and 4 bases from J; junction bases left unmatched: 7. The CDR3 is 16 residues long. Germline CDR1 reads SGHNT; CDR2 reads YYREEE (reference sequence). The CDR3 DNA is TGTGCCAGCAGCACCGGACTAGCGGGAGACGGAGAGACCCAGTACTTC. Its translation is CASSTGLAGDGETQYF.

V and J are TRBV6-5 and TRBJ1-5; no clear D. The CDR3 has 13 residues. The V and J ends lost 6 bases and 7 bases respectively, with 13 bases between them. The V gene's germline CDR1 is MNHEY and CDR2 SVGAGI. The CDR3 sequence: CASREGAEQPQHF. DNA of the CDR3: TGTGCCAGCAGAGAGGGCGCGGAGCAGCCCCAGCATTTT.

The rearrangement joins TRBV21-1 to TRBJ2-1; the D call in the table, TRBD2, was not verified against the DNA. TRBV21-1 is recorded as a pseudogene. There are 16 residues in the CDR3. The CDR3 region is CASSKVGGALHNEQFF. In DNA form, the CDR3 reads TGTGCCAGCAGCAAAGTCGGGGGAGCCCTCCACAATGAGCAGTTCTTC.

This clone appeared a single time. V and J are TRBV2 and TRBJ1-1; the D is unclear. This CDR3 region has 12 residues. V was shortened by 5 bases and J by 1 base, with 5 bases between the two germline ends. Germline-derived CDR1 and CDR2 are SNHLY and FYNNEI. In DNA, the CDR3 is TGTGCCAGCAGTTCCCAGAACACTGAAGCTTTCTTT. Encoded protein: CASSSQNTEAFF.